The 3 T cell receptor beta chains in this list originate from one sample, sequenced in a study of blood T cell repertoires in COVID-19. Clones were sequenced by immunoSEQ multiplex PCR, and TCRdb holds only the in-frame ones, with some missing. There are approximately 200,000 clones in the sample; 70% to 90% occur only once, and under 3% lies in the top ten. The sample comprised peripheral blood. All receptors derive from a woman in her 30s with active or convalescent COVID-19.

The V call is TRBV6-5, the J call TRBJ1-1; TRBD1 is a possible D gene (5 bases). V lost 4 bases to trimming and J lost 8 bases, with 14 bases between them. This CDR3 has 13 residues. The germline gives CDR1 MNHEY, CDR2 SVGAGI. The CDR3 bases are TGTGCCAGCAGTTTAACAGGCACTGGAGAAGCTTTCTTT. Amino acids: CASSLTGTGEAFF.

This sequence joins TRBV24-1 and TRBJ2-2; 11 nucleotides match TRBD2. Germline CDR1 and CDR2: KGHDR and SFDVKD. V shed 4 bases, J shed 2 bases, and the junction held 5 bases outside the gene matches. The CDR3 loop spans 17 amino acids. CDR3 amino acids: CATSDPGTSGNTGELFF. CDR3 bases: TGTGCCACCAGTGACCCCGGGACTAGCGGAAACACCGGGGAGCTGTTTTTT.

J is TRBJ2-5 and V is TRBV6-5, with 7 bases aligning to TRBD1. The CDR3 consists of 15 residues. V lost 0 bases, J lost 7 bases, and 8 bases stayed unmatched. CDR1 is MNHEY and CDR2 is SVGAGI in the germline V gene. The CDR3 here is CASSYSTGMVGTQYF. Written as DNA, the CDR3 is TGTGCCAGCAGTTACTCGACAGGGATGGTTGGGACCCAGTACTTC.